Sequencing of this T cell receptor beta chain was carried out in a study of T cell changes during pregnancy in multiple sclerosis. Generated by immunoSEQ multiplex PCR, the TCRdb table keeps only in-frame clones and is missing some. The sample shows roughly 40,000 clones, approximately 92% of them seen only once. Trimming pared 5 bases from V and 7 bases from J, leaving 12 bases between. CDR3 length: 12 residues. Germline CDR1 and CDR2: LNHNV and YYDKDF (reference sequence). The V gene is TRBV15, the J gene TRBJ2-7, with no clear D. Sequenced here: peripheral blood, sampled before pregnancy. The receptor was derived from a female donor with multiple sclerosis, enrolled in a pregnancy study. CDR3 loop: CATSSPIGEQYF. CDR3 bases: TGTGCCACCAGCTCCCCCATCGGGGAGCAGTACTTC.